These 30 T cell receptor beta chains were sequenced from one sample in a study of blood T cell repertoires in COVID-19. The method was immunoSEQ multiplex PCR; TCRdb's version includes in-frame clones alone and lacks a portion of them. The sample includes more than 45,000 clones, 90% of them seen just once. The sample was peripheral blood. Receptors were obtained from an older man with acute or convalescent COVID-19.

The genes are TRBV30 and TRBJ1-5; possibly TRBD1 for D (6 bases). Germline V lookup: CDR1 GTSNPN, CDR2 SVGIG (reference sequence). CDR3 size: 18 residues. V lost 0 bases and J 0 bases, leaving 18 bases between the germline ends. The CDR3 reads CAWSVPRTVPNSNQPQHF. For the CDR3, the DNA is TGTGCCTGGAGTGTACCCAGGACAGTTCCAAATAGCAATCAGCCCCAGCATTTT.

This chain joins TRBV11-2 and TRBJ1-2, with 8 bases matching TRBD1. There are 19 residues in the CDR3. Germline trimming cut 4 bases from V and 0 bases from J; bases unmatched to any gene: 16. Germline-derived CDR1 and CDR2 are SGHAT and FQNNGV. The CDR3 sequence: CASSYILTGAYQANYGYTF. The CDR3 DNA sequence: TGTGCCAGCAGCTACATATTGACAGGGGCCTATCAAGCTAACTATGGCTACACCTTC.

The chain recombines TRBV24-1 with TRBJ2-1; D might be TRBD1 (6 bases). The CDR3 is 15 amino acids. Germline V gene data show CDR1 as KGHDR and CDR2 as SFDVKD. Trimming pared 4 bases from V and 7 bases from J, leaving 16 bases between. Here the CDR3 DNA reads TGTGCCACCAGTGACCCTCGCGGACAGACAAATGAGCAGTTCTTC. Encoded protein: CATSDPRGQTNEQFF.

In regard to this clone: The junction shows a germline mismatch at one end, possibly a read error. The chain employs TRBV9 and TRBJ1-2; 7 nucleotides match TRBD1. The CDR3 contains 14 residues. The germline V gene has CDR1 SGDLS and CDR2 YYNGEE. The CDR3 here is CASSPRDSRVEVSF. CDR3 sequence (DNA): TGTGCCAGCAGCCCCCGGGACAGCCGTGTAGAAGTCTCCTTC.

The chain is built from TRBV12-3 or TRBV12-4 and TRBJ2-2, with D tentatively TRBD2 (6 bases). Trimming took 6 bases from V and 5 from J, leaving 10 bases between them. The CDR3 consists of 13 residues. CDR3 nucleotide sequence: TGTGCCAGCAGCGGGGGTTGGACCGGGGAGCTGTTTTTT. This gives the protein CASSGGWTGELFF.

Points on this clone: The same CDR3 can be traced to other DNA sequences in this sample. The chain is built from TRBV9 and TRBJ1-2; TRBD1 agrees at 8 bases. V was pared by 2 bases and J by 2 bases, with 5 bases of the junction left unmatched. The germline gives CDR1 SGDLS, CDR2 YYNGEE. This CDR3 has 15 amino acids. The CDR3 loop is CASSVGTGLNYGYTF. Written as DNA, the CDR3 is TGTGCCAGCAGCGTGGGGACAGGTTTAAACTATGGCTACACCTTC.

The chain joins TRBV6-2 or TRBV6-3 to TRBJ2-3, with D possibly being TRBD2 (6 bases). Germline V gene data show CDR1 as MNHEY and CDR2 as SVGEGT. The CDR3 runs 15 residues. V lost 6 bases and J lost 2, with 15 bases in between. In nucleotides, the CDR3 is TGTGCCAGCAGCGTCGAAGCGGGCCACACAGATACGCAGTATTTT. This codes for CASSVEAGHTDTQYF.

CDR3 nucleotides: TGTGCCAGCAGCGTCGCCCAGGCCGCGCCCTCCTACGAGCAGTACTTC. Encoded protein: CASSVAQAAPSYEQYF. This rearrangement joins TRBV9 to TRBJ2-7; unclear D gene. Germline V gives CDR1 SGDLS, CDR2 YYNGEE. The ends were cut back, 2 bases at V and 0 bases at J, with 15 bases in the middle. The CDR3 length is 16 residues. Filled out from reference TRBV9 and TRBJ2-7, the complete variable domain reads DSGVTQTPKHLITATGQRVTLRCSPRSGDLSVYWYQQSLDQGLQFLIQYYNGEERAKGNILERFSAQQFPDLHSELNLSSLELGDSALYFCASSVAQAAPSYEQYFGPGTRLTVT.

The rearrangement links TRBV2 to TRBJ1-6; the D is unclear. The ends were cut back, 2 bases at V and 14 bases at J, with 4 bases in the middle. The CDR3 has 10 residues. Germline-derived CDR1 and CDR2 are SNHLY and FYNNEI. CDR3 in DNA: TGTGCCAGCAGTGAACGGGCCCTCCACTTT. It yields the protein CASSERALHF.

V is TRBV19 and J is TRBJ1-2; 7 nucleotides align to TRBD1. With 4 bases clipped from V and 0 bases from J, the junction kept 5 bases outside the gene matches. Germline values: CDR1 LNHDA, CDR2 SQIVND (reference sequence). CDR3 size: 15 residues. The CDR3 nucleotides read TGTGCCAGTAGTACCCGACAGGGCGCTAACTATGGCTACACCTTC. Its translation is CASSTRQGANYGYTF.

This rearrangement joins TRBV6-5 to TRBJ2-7, with D possibly TRBD1 on 6 matching bases. Germline lookup yields CDR1 MNHEY and CDR2 SVGAGI. The ends were cut back, 3 bases at V and 1 base at J, with 13 bases in the middle. The CDR3 is 15 amino acids. The CDR3 DNA reads TGTGCCAGCAGTTATACAGGGACACAATCCTACGAGCAGTACTTC. Protein product: CASSYTGTQSYEQYF.

V and J are TRBV3-1 (or the pseudogene TRBV3-2) and TRBJ1-1; TRBD1 matches at 11 bases. The germline V gene encodes CDR1 LGHDT and CDR2 YNNKEL (reference sequence). The CDR3 loop spans 15 amino acids. After removal of 3 bases from V and 5 bases from J, the junction contained 5 bases not matched to a gene. The CDR3 DNA is TGTGCCAGCAGCCATGGGGGACAGGGGGGAACTGAAGCTTTCTTT. It yields the protein CASSHGGQGGTEAFF.

The V gene is TRBV29-1, the J gene TRBJ2-1; TRBD2 matches 12 bases. CDR1 is SQVTM and CDR2 is ANQGSEA in the germline V gene. V was pared by 2 bases and J by 3 bases, with 2 bases of the junction left unmatched. This CDR3 has 15 amino acids. DNA of the CDR3: TGCAGCGTTGAACCGACTAGCGGGGGCTACAATGAGCAGTTCTTC. Encoded protein: CSVEPTSGGYNEQFF.

The rearrangement links TRBV11-2 to TRBJ2-2; D not certain. This CDR3 has 15 residues. V shed 5 bases and J shed 8 bases, with 18 bases lying between them. Per germline, CDR1 SGHAT and CDR2 FQNNGV. CDR3 nucleotide sequence: TGTGCCAGCAGCCAAGAGGCGGCGATCGTAGGGGAGCTGTTTTTT. Translated: CASSQEAAIVGELFF.

This chain uses TRBV10-1 with TRBJ1-5, with TRBD1 matching 8 bases. The CDR3 loop spans 15 amino acids. Per germline, CDR1 WNHNN and CDR2 SYGVQD (reference sequence). V lost 6 bases to trimming and J lost 4 bases; unmatched junction nucleotides: 8. CDR3 protein: CASSPGQGENQPQHF. The CDR3 DNA follows: TGCGCCAGCAGCCCAGGACAGGGAGAAAATCAGCCCCAGCATTTT.

V gene TRBV19 combines with J gene TRBJ2-1; the D gene is possibly TRBD1 (5 bases). The V gene's germline CDR1 is LNHDA and CDR2 SQIVND (reference sequence). This CDR3 is 15 amino acids long. V lost 3 bases and J lost 2, with 11 bases in between. CDR3 protein: CASSIAGMTYNEQFF. The CDR3 bases are TGTGCCAGTAGTATTGCAGGGATGACCTACAATGAGCAGTTCTTC.

The rearrangement uses TRBV7-8 and TRBJ1-4, with D possibly TRBD1 on 5 matching bases. Germline V gives CDR1 SGHVS, CDR2 FQNEAQ. V was shortened by 4 bases and J by 5 bases, with 14 bases between the two germline ends. This CDR3 contains 15 residues. The CDR3 reads CASSSSRVTNEKLFF. Here the CDR3 DNA reads TGTGCCAGCAGCTCCTCCAGGGTGACCAATGAAAAACTGTTTTTT.

This clone has only one observation. The CDR3 spells CASSPSTGELFF. DNA of the CDR3: TGTGCCAGCAGCCCCTCCACCGGGGAGCTGTTTTTT. The J gene is TRBJ2-2, the V gene TRBV7-3; D uncertain. The V end was cut by 5 bases, the J end by 4 bases, with 5 bases between. The CDR3 sequence is 12 residues long. Per germline, CDR1 SGHTA and CDR2 FQGTGA.

This clone has more than one count but fewer than ten. The gene calls are TRBV28 and TRBJ1-5; 8 bases map to TRBD1. The germline CDR1 and CDR2 sequences are MDHEN and SYDVKM. The CDR3 is 15 residues long. Germline trimming cut 6 bases from V and 7 bases from J; bases unmatched to any gene: 11. The CDR3 DNA follows: TGTGCCAGCAGCCAGGGACAGGCGGGCGGGCAGCCCCAGCATTTT. Protein sequence: CASSQGQAGGQPQHF.

This sequence joins TRBV27 and TRBJ2-7, with 10 bases aligning to TRBD1. The germline V gene encodes CDR1 MNHEY and CDR2 SMNVEV (reference sequence). V gave up 4 bases and J gave up 5 bases; unmatched junction bases: 14. The CDR3 consists of 17 residues. CDR3 loop: CASSSHHRQGARDEQYF. The CDR3 DNA sequence: TGTGCCAGCAGTTCCCACCATCGACAGGGGGCGCGGGACGAGCAGTACTTC.

The V call is TRBV24-1, the J call TRBJ2-2; weak D call: TRBD2 (6 bases). Trimming pared 4 bases from V and 4 bases from J, leaving 6 bases between. Germline V gene lookup returns CDR1 KGHDR and CDR2 SFDVKD. This CDR3 comprises 13 residues. CDR3 nucleotide sequence: TGTGCCACCAGTGAGGGGGGCACCGGGGAGCTGTTTTTT. It specifies CATSEGGTGELFF.

This chain links TRBV18 with TRBJ2-3, with 9 bases identical to TRBD2. The CDR3 extends over 16 amino acids. CDR1 KGHSH and CDR2 LQKENI come from the germline V gene. J was trimmed by 2 bases and V by 0 bases; bases with no gene match: 3. Here the CDR3 DNA reads TGTGCCAGCTCACCACCGGGACTAGCATCCACAGATACGCAGTATTTT. Amino acid sequence: CASSPPGLASTDTQYF.

The chain couples TRBV7-2 to TRBJ1-5; 7 bases are a match to TRBD1. Germline-derived CDR1 and CDR2 are SGHTA and FQGNSA. The CDR3 consists of 17 residues. The J segment lost 0 bases and the V segment lost 1 base, leaving 6 bases of the junction unmatched. The CDR3 bases are TGTGCCAGCAGCTTAGTGGGGACAGCTTATAGCAATCAGCCCCAGCATTTT. It codes for CASSLVGTAYSNQPQHF.

The rearrangement links TRBV28 to TRBJ2-4; perhaps TRBD1 as D (6 bases). Trimming pared 5 bases from V and 6 bases from J, leaving 20 bases between. CDR3 length: 16 residues. In germline, CDR1 is MDHEN, CDR2 SYDVKM. The CDR3 region is CASSRQGLGLGNIQYF. The CDR3 DNA sequence: TGTGCCAGCAGTCGTCAGGGGTTGGGTCTGGGAAACATTCAGTACTTC. Full variable domain (remainder filled in from reference TRBV28 and TRBJ2-4): DVKVTQSSRYLVKRTGEKVFLECVQDMDHENMFWYRQDPGLGLRLIYFSYDVKMKEKGDIPEGYSVSREKKERFSLILESASTNQTSMYLCASSRQGLGLGNIQYFGAGTRLSVL.

The V and J genes are TRBV12-3 or TRBV12-4 and TRBJ1-1, with 8 nucleotides matching TRBD1. The CDR3 spans 13 residues. Losses at the gene ends were 2 bases for V and 5 bases for J; bases not matched to a gene: 1. The CDR3 here is CASSLQGATEAFF. The CDR3 bases are TGTGCCAGCAGTTTACAGGGGGCGACTGAAGCTTTCTTT.

The rearrangement uses TRBV6-5 and TRBJ1-2; tentatively, D is TRBD1 (6 bases). Looked up from germline, CDR1 is MNHEY and CDR2 is SVGAGI. The CDR3 has 13 residues. Deletions cut 7 bases from V and 4 bases from J, with 13 bases between. CDR3 DNA sequence: TGTGCCAGCATGAGGGGGAAAAGCTATGGCTACACCTTC. Protein product: CASMRGKSYGYTF.

This chain links TRBV19 with TRBJ1-2; no firm D call. V lost 5 bases, J lost 8 bases, and 15 bases lay in between. This CDR3 spans 13 amino acids. CDR1 LNHDA and CDR2 SQIVND come from the germline V gene (reference sequence). This CDR3 reads CASSGSNARGYTF. The CDR3 DNA reads TGTGCCAGTAGTGGGAGCAACGCAAGGGGCTACACCTTC. The full variable domain, in which reference TRBV19 and TRBJ1-2 provide the parts outside the CDR3, is DGGITQSPKYLFRKEGQNVTLSCEQNLNHDAMYWYRQDPGQGLRLIYYSQIVNDFQKGDIAEGYSVSREKKESFPLTVTSAQKNPTAFYLCASSGSNARGYTFGSGTRLTVV.

The chain links TRBV5-1 to TRBJ2-1; D is possibly TRBD1 (6 bases). The V gene lost 1 base and the J gene lost 0 bases, with 23 bases spanning the gap. This CDR3 spans 20 amino acids. The V gene's germline CDR1 is SGHRS and CDR2 YFSETQ. CDR3 protein: CASSLITDFERGSSYNEQFF. DNA for the CDR3: TGCGCCAGCAGCTTGATTACGGACTTTGAAAGGGGGAGCTCCTACAATGAGCAGTTCTTC.

This chain links TRBV5-8 with TRBJ2-5; tentatively, D is TRBD1 (5 bases). V lost 5 bases to trimming and J lost 2 bases, with 10 bases between them. Germline V gene lookup returns CDR1 SGHTS and CDR2 YDEGEE. The CDR3 has 13 amino acids. CDR3 sequence reads: CASSLGLQETQYF. The CDR3 coding sequence is TGTGCCAGCAGTCTGGGGCTACAAGAGACCCAGTACTTC.

The chain is built from TRBV13 and TRBJ2-7; 8 nucleotides agree with TRBD2. V lost 1 base and J lost 4; bases outside the gene matches: 12. The CDR3 runs to 17 residues. CDR1 is PRHDT, CDR2 FYEKMQ, per germline (reference sequence). In DNA, the CDR3 is TGTGCCAGCAGCTTAGAGCCATGGACGGGGGGGCCTTACGAGCAGTACTTC. This sequence encodes CASSLEPWTGGPYEQYF. Full variable domain (missing parts from reference TRBV13 and TRBJ2-7): AAGVIQSPRHLIKEKRETATLKCYPIPRHDTVYWYQQGPGQDPQFLISFYEKMQSDKGSIPDRFSAQQFSDYHSELNMSSLELGDSALYFCASSLEPWTGGPYEQYFGPGTRLTVT.